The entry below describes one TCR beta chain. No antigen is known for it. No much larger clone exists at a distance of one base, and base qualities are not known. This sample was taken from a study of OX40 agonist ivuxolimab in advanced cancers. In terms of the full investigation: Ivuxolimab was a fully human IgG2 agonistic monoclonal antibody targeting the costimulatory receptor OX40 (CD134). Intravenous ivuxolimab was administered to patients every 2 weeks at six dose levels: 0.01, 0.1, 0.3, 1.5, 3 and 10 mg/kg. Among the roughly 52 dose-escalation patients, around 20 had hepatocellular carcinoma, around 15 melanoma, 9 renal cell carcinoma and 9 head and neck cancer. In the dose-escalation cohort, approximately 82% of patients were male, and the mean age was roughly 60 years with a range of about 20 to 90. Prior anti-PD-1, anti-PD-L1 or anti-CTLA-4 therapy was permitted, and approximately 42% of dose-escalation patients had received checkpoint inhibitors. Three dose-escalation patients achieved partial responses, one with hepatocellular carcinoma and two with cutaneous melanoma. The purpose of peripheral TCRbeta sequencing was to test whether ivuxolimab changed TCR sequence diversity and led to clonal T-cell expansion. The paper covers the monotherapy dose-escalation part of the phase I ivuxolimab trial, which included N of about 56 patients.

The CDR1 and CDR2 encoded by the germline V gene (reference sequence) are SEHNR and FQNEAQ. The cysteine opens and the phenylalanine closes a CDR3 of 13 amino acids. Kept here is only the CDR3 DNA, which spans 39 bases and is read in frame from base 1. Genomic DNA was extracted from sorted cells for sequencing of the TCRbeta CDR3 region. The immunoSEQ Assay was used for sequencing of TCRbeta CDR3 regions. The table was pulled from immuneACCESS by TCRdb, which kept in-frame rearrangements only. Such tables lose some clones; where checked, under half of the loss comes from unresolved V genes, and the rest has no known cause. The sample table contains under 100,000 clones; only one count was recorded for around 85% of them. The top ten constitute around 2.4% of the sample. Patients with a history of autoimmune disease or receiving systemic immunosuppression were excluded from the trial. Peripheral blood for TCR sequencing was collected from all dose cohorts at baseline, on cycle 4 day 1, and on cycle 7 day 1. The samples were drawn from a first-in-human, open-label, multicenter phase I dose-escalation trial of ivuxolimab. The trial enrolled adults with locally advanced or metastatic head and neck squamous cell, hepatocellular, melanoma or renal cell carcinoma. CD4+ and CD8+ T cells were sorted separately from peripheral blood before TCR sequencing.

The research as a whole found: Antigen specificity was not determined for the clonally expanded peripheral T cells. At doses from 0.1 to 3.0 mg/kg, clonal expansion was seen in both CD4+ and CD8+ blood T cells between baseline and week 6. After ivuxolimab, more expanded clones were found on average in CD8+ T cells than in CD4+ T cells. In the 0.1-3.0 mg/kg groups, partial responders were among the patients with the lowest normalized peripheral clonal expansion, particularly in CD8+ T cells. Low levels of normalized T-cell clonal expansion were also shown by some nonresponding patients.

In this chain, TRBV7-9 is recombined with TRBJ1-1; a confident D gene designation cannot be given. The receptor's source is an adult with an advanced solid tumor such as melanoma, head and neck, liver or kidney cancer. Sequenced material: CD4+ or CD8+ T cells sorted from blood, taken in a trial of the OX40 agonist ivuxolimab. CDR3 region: CAVMGVLNTEAFF. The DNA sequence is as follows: TGTGCGGTAATGGGCGTATTGAACACTGAAGCTTTCTTT.